This T cell receptor beta chain originates from a study of blood T cell repertoires in COVID-19. The CDR3 contains 14 residues. V shed 0 bases and J shed 9 bases, with 9 bases lying between them. Germline V CDR1 and CDR2: SGHTA, FQGTGA. In the original workflow: Quantification of nucleated cells was approximated via reference gene primer amplification. Using immunoSEQ multiplex PCR, the repertoire was profiled, and TCRdb retains in-frame clones only, with some absent. The DNA gave D and trimming, while V, J and clone size come from that table. This sample has roughly 670,000 clones, with about 90% found just once.

This TCR was sampled from a woman aged 18-30 years with acute or convalescent COVID-19. J is TRBJ1-6 and V is TRBV7-3, with D possibly matching TRBD1 (6 bases). The sample consisted of peripheral blood. CDR3 in amino acids: CASSLTGGGSPLHF. The CDR3 nucleotides read TGTGCCAGCAGCTTAACAGGGGGGGGTTCACCCCTCCACTTT.